The sequence of this T cell receptor beta chain was determined in a study of cytomegalovirus exposure and HLA in healthy donors. Study results and limitations: In the 120 validation repertoires, approximately 93% of cluster scores exceeded 0, per a later analysis. It was reportedly the case that the classifier diagnosed cytomegalovirus status with high specificity and sensitivity.

Sequenced by immunoSEQ multiplex PCR; TCRdb stores in-frame clones only, minus some. This sample yields about 260,000 clones, of which less than 95% are seen a single time; roughly 3% belongs to the top ten. Details on this clone: The antigen is undetermined. The junction departs from the called germline gene at one end, perhaps through a read error.

Germline CDR1 and CDR2: MNHNS and SASEGT. CDR3 size: 14 residues. The chain couples TRBV6-1 to TRBJ2-7, with a possible D match to TRBD2 (6 bases). Sequencing used PBMCs. The clonotype comes from a woman aged 30 to 39 in good health and CMV-seronegative. CDR3 in DNA: TGTGCCAGCAGCGAAGTCGGGGGAGAGTACGAGCAGTACTTC. It yields the protein CASSEVGGEYEQYF.